This T cell receptor beta chain is drawn from a study of tumor T cells in aggressive B-cell lymphoma. Measured with immunoSEQ multiplex PCR; TCRdb has only the in-frame clones, and not every one. The top ten hold 6.6% of the sample, which has under 2,500 clones, around 90% seen once. Sequencing was carried out using tumor tissue. The receptor was isolated from an adult with diffuse large B cell lymphoma.

For the CDR3, the DNA is TGTGCCAGCAGTTACGACGCGGGGAAAGGTGAAAAACTGTTTTTT. Amino acid sequence: CASSYDAGKGEKLFF. This chain connects TRBV6-5 to TRBJ1-4; unclear D gene. The germline gives CDR1 MNHEY, CDR2 SVGAGI. V lost 2 bases, J lost 7 bases, and 14 bases lay in between. There are 15 residues in the CDR3.